These 31 T cell receptor beta chains came from one sample sequenced in a study of blood T cell repertoires in COVID-19. The data were produced by immunoSEQ multiplex PCR, yet TCRdb's version contains in-frame clones alone and is incomplete. The repertoire holds approximately 320,000 clones, with roughly 87% as singletons. The sequencing sample was made of PBMCs or T cells enriched from blood (not recorded which). Every receptor here comes from a woman between 18 and 30 years old who had recovered from COVID-19.

The chain couples TRBV6-5 to TRBJ1-5; D perhaps matches TRBD1 (6 bases). Germline-derived CDR1 and CDR2 are MNHEY and SVGAGI. V dropped 0 bases and J dropped 4 bases, with 10 bases sitting between them. There are 15 residues in the CDR3. CDR3 nucleotides: TGTGCCAGCAGTTACTCGGGGGCTGGTAATCAGCCCCAGCATTTT. Its translation is CASSYSGAGNQPQHF.

The chain links TRBV18 to TRBJ2-3; D remains unclear. V was cut by 1 base and J by 0 bases, with 8 bases left in between. This CDR3 spans 15 amino acids. Germline V gene lookup returns CDR1 KGHSH and CDR2 LQKENI. CDR3 nucleotides: TGTGCCAGCTCACCACTTGGCGGAAGCACAGATACGCAGTATTTT. It yields the protein CASSPLGGSTDTQYF. Variable domain in full (rest from reference TRBV18 and TRBJ2-3): NAGVMQNPRHLVRRRGQEARLRCSPMKGHSHVYWYRQLPEEGLKFMVYLQKENIIDESGMPKERFSAEFPKEGPSILRIQQVVRGDSAAYFCASSPLGGSTDTQYFGPGTRLTVL.

This clone was detected only once. The V and J genes are TRBV11-2 and TRBJ1-4; D gene uncertain. The germline V gene has CDR1 SGHAT and CDR2 FQNNGV. V dropped 5 bases and J dropped 2 bases, with 18 bases sitting between them. The CDR3 extends over 17 amino acids. The DNA of the CDR3 is TGTGCCAGCAGCCCCCGGATACAGTTTACTACTAATGAAAAACTGTTTTTT. Protein sequence: CASSPRIQFTTNEKLFF. Full variable domain (missing parts from reference TRBV11-2 and TRBJ1-4): EAGVAQSPRYKIIEKRQSVAFWCNPISGHATLYWYQQILGQGPKLLIQFQNNGVVDDSQLPKDRFSAERLKGVDSTLKIQPAKLEDSAVYLCASSPRIQFTTNEKLFFGSGTQLSVL.

The chain employs TRBV5-4 and TRBJ2-1; 9 bases are shared with TRBD2. After removal of 4 bases from V and 0 bases from J, the junction contained 2 bases not matched to a gene. Looked up from germline, CDR1 is SGHNT and CDR2 is YYREEE (reference sequence). The CDR3 spans 15 residues. CDR3 in DNA: TGTGCCAGCAGCCGAGCGGGAGGCTCCTACAATGAGCAGTTCTTC. This codes for CASSRAGGSYNEQFF.

The chain carries TRBV4-3 and TRBJ1-1; 8 bases are shared with TRBD1. J lost 2 bases, V lost 4 bases, and 3 bases had no gene match. This CDR3 is built from 14 residues. The germline gives CDR1 LGHNA, CDR2 YSLEER. The CDR3 DNA reads as TGCGCCAGCAGCCCGGACAGGGCTAACACTGAAGCTTTCTTT. Encoded protein: CASSPDRANTEAFF.

CDR3 coding DNA: TGTGCCAGCAGCTTGTTTGACAGGTACTACACCTTC. Its translation: CASSLFDRYYTF. This sequence joins TRBV5-5 and TRBJ1-2, with a weak D call TRBD1 (6 bases). V was trimmed by 1 base and J by 10 bases, leaving 11 bases between them. Germline assignment: CDR1 SGHKS and CDR2 YYEKEE (reference sequence). CDR3 length: 12 residues.

The rearrangement uses TRBV2 and TRBJ1-4; 7 bases align to TRBD1. CDR1 is SNHLY and CDR2 is FYNNEI in the germline V gene. The CDR3 extends over 15 amino acids. Trimming at V came to 7 bases and at J to 0 bases, leaving 5 bases not matched to a gene. The CDR3 nucleotides are TGTGCCAGCACGGGGCAGGGGGCAACTAATGAAAAACTGTTTTTT. Its translation is CASTGQGATNEKLFF. Using reference TRBV2 and TRBJ1-4 for the parts outside the CDR3, the full variable domain is EPEVTQTPSHQVTQMGQEVILRCVPISNHLYFYWYRQILGQKVEFLVSFYNNEISEKSEIFDDQFSVERPDGSNFTLKIRSTKLEDSAMYFCASTGQGATNEKLFFGSGTQLSVL.

V usage is TRBV2 and J usage is TRBJ2-7; the match to TRBD1 covers 8 bases. This CDR3 is built from 15 residues. The germline gives CDR1 SNHLY, CDR2 FYNNEI. The V and J ends lost 6 bases and 2 bases, in that order; junction bases with no gene match: 9. The CDR3 protein is CASRRDRHTTYEQYF. The CDR3 coding sequence is TGTGCCAGCAGGAGGGACAGGCATACTACCTACGAGCAGTACTTC.

This chain's CDR3 is CASSEVRTYRAFF. CDR3 bases: TGTGCCAGCAGTGAGGTCAGGACTTATCGAGCTTTCTTT. V and J are TRBV2 and TRBJ1-1; unclear D gene. The V end lost 3 bases, the J end lost 10 bases, and 15 bases lay between the germline ends. CDR1 is SNHLY and CDR2 is FYNNEI in the germline V gene. This CDR3 contains 13 residues.

The chain recombines TRBV9 with TRBJ2-3, with TRBD2 matching 8 bases. Germline CDR1 reads SGDLS; CDR2 reads YYNGEE. Trimming took 6 bases from V and 5 from J; bases not matched to a gene: 11. The CDR3 contains 15 residues. The CDR3 protein is CASKPSGSFGDTQYF. The CDR3 region has the DNA TGTGCCAGCAAGCCCAGCGGGAGTTTCGGAGATACGCAGTATTTT.

This chain joins TRBV9 and TRBJ2-7; 7 bases agree with TRBD1. The CDR3 covers 15 residues. V was clipped by 3 bases and J by 4 bases; unmatched bases: 10. Germline loops: CDR1 SGDLS, CDR2 YYNGEE. The CDR3 sequence: CASSEGLGTVYEQYF. DNA of the CDR3: TGTGCCAGCAGCGAGGGGCTAGGGACAGTTTACGAGCAGTACTTC.

J is TRBJ2-2 and V is TRBV5-5; D is perhaps TRBD1 (5 bases). The length of the CDR3 is 15 residues. Germline lookup yields CDR1 SGHKS and CDR2 YYEKEE (reference sequence). V gave up 2 bases and J gave up 1 base, with 9 bases separating them. CDR3: CASSFRQGNTGELFF. CDR3 nucleotide sequence: TGTGCCAGCAGCTTCCGTCAGGGGAACACCGGGGAGCTGTTTTTT.

About this clone: This same CDR3 is encoded by further DNA sequences in the sample. The genes are TRBV5-1 and TRBJ1-2; D is ambiguous. The CDR3 runs to 13 residues. Trimming took off 2 bases at V and 2 bases at J, with 7 bases between the two ends. CDR1 is SGHRS, CDR2 YFSETQ, per germline. Here the CDR3 DNA reads TGCGCCAGCAGCTTAGGGAGGAACTATGGCTACACCTTC. It specifies CASSLGRNYGYTF.

The rearrangement joins TRBV30 to TRBJ2-3; D is perhaps TRBD2 (5 bases). The CDR3 sequence is 15 residues long. The V gene lost 0 bases and the J gene lost 3 bases, with 13 bases spanning the gap. Germline lookup yields CDR1 GTSNPN and CDR2 SVGIG (reference sequence). The CDR3 is CAWSVGARGTDTQYF. The CDR3 region has the DNA TGTGCCTGGAGTGTGGGCGCCCGAGGGACAGATACGCAGTATTTT.

The chain recombines TRBV19 with TRBJ2-1; 13 nucleotides match TRBD2. Germline lookup yields CDR1 LNHDA and CDR2 SQIVND (reference sequence). Germline trimming cut 5 bases from V and 6 bases from J; bases unmatched to any gene: 4. The CDR3 is 15 residues long. In nucleotides, the CDR3 is TGTGCCAGTAGTGTAACTAGCGGGGGGGCCAATGAGCAGTTCTTC. It translates to CASSVTSGGANEQFF.

The rearrangement links TRBV7-8 to TRBJ2-2; 7 bases align to TRBD2. The V segment lost 2 bases and the J segment 5 bases; nucleotides outside the gene matches: 8. The CDR3 runs 16 residues. Germline-derived CDR1 and CDR2 are SGHVS and FQNEAQ. CDR3 DNA sequence: TGTGCCAGCAGCTTATTACGCGGTAGCGGGACCGGGGAGCTGTTTTTT. It yields the protein CASSLLRGSGTGELFF.

As DNA, the CDR3 is TGTGCCTGGAGTCGGGACAGGTACTATGGCTACACCTTC. It codes for CAWSRDRYYGYTF. This chain uses TRBV30 with TRBJ1-2, with 8 nucleotides matching TRBD1. The CDR3 has 13 amino acids. The V segment lost 2 bases and the J segment 3 bases; nucleotides outside the gene matches: 2. Germline CDR1 and CDR2: GTSNPN and SVGIG (reference sequence).

The genes are TRBV6-5 and TRBJ1-6; maybe TRBD1 (6 bases). The V end lost 10 bases, the J end lost 7 bases, and 17 bases lay between the germline ends. The CDR3 is 14 amino acids. Germline lookup yields CDR1 MNHEY and CDR2 SVGAGI. In DNA, the CDR3 is TGTGCCACCAGAGGGGGTCTACAGAATTCACCCCTCCACTTT. Translation gives CATRGGLQNSPLHF.

V usage is TRBV5-4 and J usage is TRBJ2-7; D gene unclear. V lost 4 bases to trimming and J lost 5 bases, with 13 bases between them. The CDR3 is 13 amino acids. Germline CDR1 and CDR2: SGHNT and YYREEE (reference sequence). CDR3 sequence reads: CASSRYGLNEQYF. The CDR3 region has the DNA TGTGCCAGCAGCCGCTATGGTTTGAACGAGCAGTACTTC.

The CDR3 nucleotides read TGCGCCAGCAGACAGGGAGGGGGGATGAACACTGAAGCTTTCTTT. Translating it yields CASRQGGGMNTEAFF. This rearrangement joins TRBV4-3 to TRBJ1-1; TRBD1 might be the D (6 bases). Looked up from germline, CDR1 is LGHNA and CDR2 is YSLEER. The CDR3 spans 15 residues. Trimming shortened V by 6 bases and J by 0 bases, and 14 bases separated the two germline ends.

The chain links TRBV28 to TRBJ1-2; a possible D gene is TRBD1 (5 bases). Per germline, CDR1 MDHEN and CDR2 SYDVKM. The CDR3 is made up of 15 amino acids. Trimming stripped 6 bases from V and 2 bases from J, with 16 bases between. The CDR3 here is CASRLFSGPNYGYTF. CDR3 DNA: TGTGCCAGCAGACTCTTTTCAGGGCCCAACTATGGCTACACCTTC.

The chain couples TRBV5-6 to TRBJ1-2, with D possibly matching TRBD1 (5 bases). Trimming removed 0 bases from V and 2 bases from J, with 20 bases in between. CDR1 and CDR2 from the germline V gene are SGHDT and YYEEEE. The CDR3 runs 18 residues. CDR3 sequence reads: CASSLVFPRQPTNYGYTF. CDR3 DNA sequence: TGTGCCAGCAGCTTGGTGTTTCCGCGACAGCCGACGAACTATGGCTACACCTTC.

Note on this clone: A much larger clone is a single base away; this may be a read error. The chain recombines TRBV18 with TRBJ2-7; TRBD1 matches at 10 bases. This CDR3 is 14 amino acids long. The germline gives CDR1 KGHSH, CDR2 LQKENI. With V trimmed by 3 bases and J by 3 bases, 2 bases remained unmatched. The CDR3 coding sequence is TGTGCCAGCTCACCGGGACAGGGGATCTACGAGCAGTACTTC. Amino acid sequence: CASSPGQGIYEQYF.

The chain uses TRBV6-5 and TRBJ1-4; the D is unclear. The CDR3 is made up of 12 amino acids. Germline CDR1 reads MNHEY; CDR2 reads SVGAGI. The CDR3 reads CAIGAGGEKLFF. The CDR3 coding sequence is TGTGCGATCGGAGCGGGTGGTGAAAAACTGTTTTTT.

V gene TRBV10-3 combines with J gene TRBJ1-1; no clear D. The CDR3 has 15 amino acids. Per germline, CDR1 ENHRY and CDR2 SYGVKD. The ends were cut back, 0 bases at V and 1 base at J, with 9 bases in the middle. CDR3 sequence (DNA): TGTGCCATCAGTGAGTCCACTACACCGAACACTGAAGCTTTCTTT. Translating gives CAISESTTPNTEAFF.

The J gene is TRBJ2-7, the V gene TRBV11-2; 9 nucleotides match TRBD2. This CDR3 spans 16 amino acids. From germline, CDR1 is SGHAT and CDR2 FQNNGV. The ends lost 0 bases at V and 5 bases at J; junction bases unmatched: 8. CDR3 protein: CASSLDLTRGGHEQYF. CDR3 DNA sequence: TGTGCCAGCAGCTTAGATCTGACGCGGGGGGGCCACGAGCAGTACTTC.

J is TRBJ2-7 and V is TRBV29-1, with 11 bases aligning to TRBD1. Losses at the gene ends were 4 bases for V and 3 bases for J; bases not matched to a gene: 5. CDR3 length: 14 amino acids. Germline lookup yields CDR1 SQVTM and CDR2 ANQGSEA. CDR3: CSVARTGGSYEQYF. Here the CDR3 DNA reads TGCAGCGTTGCTCGGACAGGGGGCAGCTACGAGCAGTACTTC.

V is TRBV5-5 and J is TRBJ1-4, with a weak D call TRBD1 (6 bases). The CDR3 totals 16 residues. Looked up from germline, CDR1 is SGHKS and CDR2 is YYEKEE (reference sequence). The germline V and J ends were trimmed by 1 base and 3 bases, with 13 bases remaining between them. DNA for the CDR3: TGTGCCAGCAGCTTGAGATTACAGGGCCCTAATGAAAAACTGTTTTTT. Amino acids: CASSLRLQGPNEKLFF.

The chain couples TRBV7-9 to TRBJ2-1; 7 nucleotides line up with TRBD1. Per the germline V gene, CDR1 is SEHNR and CDR2 is FQNEAQ (reference sequence). The V and J ends lost 1 base and 0 bases, in that order; junction bases with no gene match: 6. The CDR3 covers 17 residues. The CDR3 coding sequence is TGTGCCAGCAGCTTAGGGGGACAGACAAGCTCCTACAATGAGCAGTTCTTC. Translation: CASSLGGQTSSYNEQFF.

The J gene is TRBJ2-1, the V gene TRBV5-1; 8 positions agree with TRBD2. Losses at the gene ends were 0 bases for V and 3 bases for J; bases not matched to a gene: 2. Germline loops: CDR1 SGHRS, CDR2 YFSETQ. The CDR3 covers 15 residues. This CDR3 is CASSLGRGGYNEQFF. The CDR3 region has the DNA TGCGCCAGCAGCTTGGGCCGGGGGGGCTACAATGAGCAGTTCTTC.

This clone was counted a single time. The chain employs TRBV7-8 and TRBJ1-5, with TRBD1 identical over 10 bases. V was pared by 5 bases and J by 5 bases, with 6 bases of the junction left unmatched. The CDR3 contains 15 residues. CDR1 is SGHVS and CDR2 is FQNEAQ in the germline V gene. The CDR3 bases are TGTGCCAGCAGCAAGGACAGGGGGAACCATCAGCCCCAGCATTTT. Protein product: CASSKDRGNHQPQHF.